This T cell receptor (beta chain) was captured in a study of T cells of healthy individuals. TCRdb re-called the 5' RACE reads with MiXCR, one entry per CDR3 protein. The sample holds approximately 100,000 distinct CDR3 sequences, roughly 18% seen once. Trimming removed 2 bases from V and 5 bases from J, with 9 bases in between. The germline CDR1 and CDR2 sequences are MNHEY and SVGEGT. This CDR3 has 13 residues. This clonotype appeared a few times. The TCR sequence derives from a human donor in good health. V gene TRBV6-2 or TRBV6-3 combines with J gene TRBJ2-5; no clear D gene. The CDR3 reads CASSYVSQETQYF. The CDR3 DNA sequence: TGTGCCAGCAGTTACGTGAGTCAGGAGACCCAGTACTTC.